Each of the 11 T cell receptor beta chains below was sequenced from the same sample in a study of T-cell memory formation after mild COVID-19. TCRdb reprocessed the 5' RACE reads via MiXCR and lists one record per CDR3 protein. The sample carries 270,000 or so distinct CDR3 sequences, around 15% recorded once. Sequencing input: PBMCs or a T cell subset sorted from them (not recorded which). These receptor sequences come from a young man who had mild COVID-19 (a few samples of this study predate the infection). Cell type and time point are not known.

The V gene is TRBV12-3 or TRBV12-4, the J gene TRBJ1-1, with TRBD1 matching over 10 bases. This CDR3 has 15 residues. V lost 4 bases, J lost 3 bases, and 5 bases stayed unmatched. The CDR3 DNA reads TGTGCCAGCAGTTGGGGGACAGGGGCGGACACTGAAGCTTTCTTT. Protein sequence: CASSWGTGADTEAFF.

This clonotype was observed a few times. The gene calls are TRBV4-2 and TRBJ1-2; weak D call: TRBD1 (5 bases). V dropped 3 bases and J dropped 8 bases, with 10 bases sitting between them. The CDR3 loop spans 12 amino acids. CDR1 LGHNA and CDR2 YNFKEQ come from the germline V gene. The CDR3: CASSQGVGGYTF. In nucleotides, the CDR3 is TGTGCCAGCAGCCAGGGGGTGGGAGGCTACACCTTC.

This clonotype appeared many times. This chain's CDR3 is CASSLVPLGEQYF. CDR3 DNA: TGCGCCAGCAGCTTGGTTCCCCTTGGGGAGCAGTACTTC. This chain links TRBV5-1 with TRBJ2-7; no firm D call. Germline loops: CDR1 SGHRS, CDR2 YFSETQ. The CDR3 length is 13 residues. With 0 bases removed from V and 7 bases from J, the gap between germline ends came to 11 bases.

This clonotype came up many times. The V call is TRBV5-5, the J call TRBJ2-3; D is undetermined. V lost 1 base to trimming and J lost 0 bases, with 15 bases between them. The CDR3 consists of 17 residues. Germline CDR1 and CDR2: SGHKS and YYEKEE (reference sequence). The CDR3 sequence: CASSLRLGALSTDTQYF. The CDR3 DNA is TGTGCCAGCAGCTTGCGGCTTGGCGCCCTCAGCACAGATACGCAGTATTTT.

This clonotype was observed a handful of times. The CDR3 nucleotides read TGTGCCAGCAGACACCGGGACGCAGAAAACATTCAGTACTTC. Its protein product is CASRHRDAENIQYF. The chain links TRBV12-3 or TRBV12-4 to TRBJ2-4, with D possibly being TRBD1 or TRBD2 (5 bases each). Trimming stripped 6 bases from V and 5 bases from J, with 14 bases between. There are 14 residues in the CDR3.

This clonotype turned up a few times. The chain recombines TRBV7-2 with TRBJ1-5; no reliable D call. The germline CDR1 and CDR2 sequences are SGHTA and FQGNSA. The germline V and J ends were trimmed by 5 bases and 1 base, with 15 bases remaining between them. The CDR3 runs 16 residues. The CDR3 DNA follows: TGTGCCAGCAGCCTTGGTCCGGGAATGAGCAATCAGCCCCAGCATTTT. Translation: CASSLGPGMSNQPQHF.

V is TRBV14 and J is TRBJ1-1; a weak D match, TRBD1 (5 bases). Trimming took 5 bases from V and 4 from J, leaving 17 bases between them. The germline V gene encodes CDR1 SGHDN and CDR2 FVKESK. This CDR3 comprises 15 residues. CDR3 sequence reads: CASSMGPTGSTEAFF. For the CDR3, the DNA is TGTGCCAGCAGCATGGGACCTACGGGCAGCACTGAAGCTTTCTTT.

This clonotype has only a few counts. The CDR3 protein is CASSQGPGAYEQYF. The CDR3 DNA reads TGTGCCAGCAGTCAGGGGCCAGGCGCCTACGAGCAGTACTTC. This rearrangement joins TRBV12-3 or TRBV12-4 to TRBJ2-7; weak D call: TRBD1 (6 bases). V lost 5 bases to trimming and J lost 2 bases, with 13 bases between them. The CDR3 contains 14 residues.

The chain combines TRBV5-6 with TRBJ1-1; 7 bases agree with TRBD1. Germline V gives CDR1 SGHDT, CDR2 YYEEEE. This CDR3 is built from 14 residues. Losses at the gene ends were 4 bases for V and 1 base for J; bases not matched to a gene: 4. This CDR3 is CASSAGQQNTEAFF. The DNA for the CDR3 is TGTGCCAGCAGCGCGGGACAGCAGAACACTGAAGCTTTCTTT.

The chain carries TRBV6-2 or TRBV6-3 and TRBJ1-6; 10 nucleotides align to TRBD1. The CDR3 sequence is 16 residues long. Per germline, CDR1 MNHEY and CDR2 SVGEGT. V lost 6 bases and J lost 9; bases outside the gene matches: 11. The CDR3 loop reads CASRLGGTGVSSPLHF. Here the CDR3 DNA reads TGTGCCAGCAGACTTGGCGGGACAGGGGTCAGTTCACCCCTCCACTTT.

The chain employs TRBV7-3 and TRBJ2-5; D is possibly TRBD1 (6 bases). Trimming took 5 bases from V and 5 from J, leaving 12 bases between them. Per the germline V gene, CDR1 is SGHTA and CDR2 is FQGTGA. CDR3 length: 13 amino acids. The chain's CDR3 is CASSRLTGETQYF. The DNA of the CDR3 is TGTGCCAGCAGCCGGCTCACAGGGGAGACCCAGTACTTC. The full variable domain, completed using reference TRBV7-3 and TRBJ2-5, is GAGVSQTPSNKVTEKGKYVELRCDPISGHTALYWYRQSLGQGPEFLIYFQGTGAADDSGLPNDRFFAVRPEGSVSTLKIQRTERGDSAVYLCASSRLTGETQYFGPGTRLLVL.